This TCR beta chain comes out of a study of molecular identifiers for immune sequencing clone quantification. The study, taken as a whole, reports: Clonotypes surpassing 20 RNA copies contained over 97% of effector molecules, versus under 1% in naive cells.

This clonotype was counted many times. The antigen remains undetermined. TCRdb called the PCR reads again in MiXCR, with one record for every CDR3 protein. Of about 630,000 distinct CDR3 sequences in the sample, 25% were seen once. The V and J ends lost 2 bases and 5 bases, in that order; junction bases with no gene match: 8. The CDR3 is 17 residues long. Germline V gives CDR1 SEHNR, CDR2 FQNEAQ (reference sequence). When naive CD8 T cells were sorted, they were gated as CD8+CD4-CCR7+CD45RA+. The receptor was derived from a human donor in good health. Some libraries in this study had Jurkat cell RNA spiked in. The chain has TRBV7-9 and TRBJ1-4, with 10 nucleotides matching TRBD1. Sequences were obtained from naive CD8+ T cells from blood, with Jurkat cell RNA spiked in. Noted subset: FACS-sorted CD8+CD4-CCR7+CD45RA+ naive T cells. As DNA, the CDR3 is TGTGCCAGCAGCTTATCCCCCGGACAGGGGGAAAATGAAAAACTGTTTTTT. It specifies CASSLSPGQGENEKLFF.